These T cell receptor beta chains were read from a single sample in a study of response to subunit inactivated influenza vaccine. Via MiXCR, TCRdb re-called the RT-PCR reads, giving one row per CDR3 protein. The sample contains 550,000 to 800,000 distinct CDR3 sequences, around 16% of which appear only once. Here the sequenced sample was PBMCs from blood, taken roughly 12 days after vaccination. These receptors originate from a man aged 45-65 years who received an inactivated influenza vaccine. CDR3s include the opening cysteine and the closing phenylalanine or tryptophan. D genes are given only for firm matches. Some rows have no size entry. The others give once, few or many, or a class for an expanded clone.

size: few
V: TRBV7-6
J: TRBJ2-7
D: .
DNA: TGTGCCAGCAGCCCAGGGTGGAGCTCCTACGAGCAGTACTTC
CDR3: CASSPGWSSYEQYF

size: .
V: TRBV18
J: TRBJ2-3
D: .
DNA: TGTGCCAGCTCACCACCTATAGGGAAGACGGGGTCAGATACGCAGTATTTT
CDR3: CASSPPIGKTGSDTQYF

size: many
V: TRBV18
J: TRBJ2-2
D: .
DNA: TGTGCCAGCCTCCAGGGACGTCGGAACACCGGGGAGCTGTTTTTT
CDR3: CASLQGRRNTGELFF

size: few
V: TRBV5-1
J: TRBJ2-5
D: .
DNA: TGCGCCAGCAGCTGGCCGAAGGGGGGATCCGGAGAGACCCAGTACTTC
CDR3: CASSWPKGGSGETQYF

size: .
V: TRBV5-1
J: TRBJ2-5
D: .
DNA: TGCGCCAGCAGCTTGGGACCCGGATATGAAAAAGAGACCCAGTACTTC
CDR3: CASSLGPGYEKETQYF

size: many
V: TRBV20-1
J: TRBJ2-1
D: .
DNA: TGCAGTGCTCTGCGACCACGTATCAATGAGCAGTTCTTC
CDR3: CSALRPRINEQFF

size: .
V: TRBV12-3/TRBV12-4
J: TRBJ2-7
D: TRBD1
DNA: TGTGCCAGCAGTCACGTACCAGGGGGCTTATCCTACGAGCAGTACTTC
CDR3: CASSHVPGGLSYEQYF

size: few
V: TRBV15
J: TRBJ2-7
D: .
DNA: TGTGCCACCAGCGCCGGGACGTTCTCCTACGAGCAGTACTTC
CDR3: CATSAGTFSYEQYF

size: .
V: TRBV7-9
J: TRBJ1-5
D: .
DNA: TGTGCCAGCAGCTTAGGGACAGATAGCAATCAGCCCCAGCATTTT
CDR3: CASSLGTDSNQPQHF

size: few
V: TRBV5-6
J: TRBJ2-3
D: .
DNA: TGTGCCAGCGAGGGGGTCGGCACAGATACGCAGTATTTT
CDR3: CASEGVGTDTQYF

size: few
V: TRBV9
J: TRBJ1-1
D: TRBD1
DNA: TGTGCCAGCAGCGTAGTAGGGGGCCCGAACACTGAAGCTTTCTTT
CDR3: CASSVVGGPNTEAFF

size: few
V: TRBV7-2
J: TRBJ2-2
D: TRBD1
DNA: TGTGCCAGCAGCTTAGCGACGGACAGGGTCCACGGGGAGCTGTTTTTT
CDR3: CASSLATDRVHGELFF

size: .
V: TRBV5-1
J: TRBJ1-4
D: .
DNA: TGCGCCAGCAGAGGAGGGACCAATAATGAAAAACTGTTTTTT
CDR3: CASRGGTNNEKLFF

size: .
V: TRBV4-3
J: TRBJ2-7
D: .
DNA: TGCGCCAGCAGCCAAGAGGTGATCGCTACCTACGAGCAGTACTTC
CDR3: CASSQEVIATYEQYF

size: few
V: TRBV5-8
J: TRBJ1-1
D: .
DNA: TGTGCCAGCAGCTTGGAGCGGATGGACACTGAAGCTTTCTTT
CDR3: CASSLERMDTEAFF

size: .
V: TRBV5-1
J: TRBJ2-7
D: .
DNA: TGCGCCAGCAAACTGGAGGTTAGGGGCGAGCAGTACTTC
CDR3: CASKLEVRGEQYF

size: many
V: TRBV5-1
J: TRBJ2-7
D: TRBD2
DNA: TGCGCCAGCAGCTTAGTAGCGGGAGGCTCCGAGCAGTACTTC
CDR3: CASSLVAGGSEQYF

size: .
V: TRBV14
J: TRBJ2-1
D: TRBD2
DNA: TGTGCCAGCAGCCAAGAGTTTGCAGCGGGAGGTTACAATGAGCAGTTCTTC
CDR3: CASSQEFAAGGYNEQFF

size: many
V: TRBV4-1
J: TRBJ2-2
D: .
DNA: TGCGCCAGCAGCCAACAGGGGAACACCGGGGAGCTGTTTTTT
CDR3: CASSQQGNTGELFF

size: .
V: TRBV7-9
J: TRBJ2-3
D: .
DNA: TGTGCCAGCAGCCCCCGAGACAGGTACTCAGATACGCAGTATTTT
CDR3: CASSPRDRYSDTQYF

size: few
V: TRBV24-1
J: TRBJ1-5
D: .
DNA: TGTGCCACCAGTAGAGGGAATAATCAGCCCCAGCATTTT
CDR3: CATSRGNNQPQHF

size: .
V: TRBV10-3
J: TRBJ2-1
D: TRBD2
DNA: TGTGCCATCAGTACCACTAGCGTCGAGCAGTTCTTC
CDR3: CAISTTSVEQFF

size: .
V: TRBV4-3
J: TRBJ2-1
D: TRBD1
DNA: TGCGCCACCTCCTACTTTCAGGGGGCAGAGCAGTTCTTC
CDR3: CATSYFQGAEQFF

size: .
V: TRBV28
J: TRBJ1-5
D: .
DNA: TGTGCCAGCAGTTACAGAAATAGCAATCAGCCCCAGCATTTT
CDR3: CASSYRNSNQPQHF

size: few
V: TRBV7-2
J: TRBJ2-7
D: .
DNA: TGTGCCAGCAGCTTAGACTCATTCCAGGGGAAGTACTTC
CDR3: CASSLDSFQGKYF

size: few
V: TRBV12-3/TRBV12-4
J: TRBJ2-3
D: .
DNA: TGTGCCAGCAGTGTCCCGATCACAGATACGCAGTATTTT
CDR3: CASSVPITDTQYF

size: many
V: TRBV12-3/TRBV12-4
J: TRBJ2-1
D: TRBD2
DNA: TGTGCCAGCAGCCACCCAGGGACTAGCGGGAGTTGGCTCCTCTACAATGAGCAGTTCTTC
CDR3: CASSHPGTSGSWLLYNEQFF

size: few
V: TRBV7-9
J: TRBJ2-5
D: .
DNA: TGTGCCAGCAGCTTAGCGAAAGGGCAAGAGACCCAGTACTTC
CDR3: CASSLAKGQETQYF

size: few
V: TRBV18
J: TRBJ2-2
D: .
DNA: TGTGCCAGCGCGCCGGGACTTACGAACACCGGGGAGCTGTTTTTT
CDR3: CASAPGLTNTGELFF

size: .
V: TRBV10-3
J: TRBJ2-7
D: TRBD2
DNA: TGTGCCATCAGTGGAGGCGGGGGGGTACTCGAGCAGTACTTC
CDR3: CAISGGGGVLEQYF

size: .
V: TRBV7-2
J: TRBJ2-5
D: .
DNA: TGTGCCAGCAGCTTAGCGGGATCTCTAGGCGGGACCCAGTACTTC
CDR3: CASSLAGSLGGTQYF

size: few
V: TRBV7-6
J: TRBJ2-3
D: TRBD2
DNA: TGTGCCAGCAGCTTAGAGTCAGCGGGAGGTATGGATACGCAGTATTTT
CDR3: CASSLESAGGMDTQYF

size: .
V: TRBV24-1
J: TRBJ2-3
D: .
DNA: TGTGCCACCAGTGATTCGGCGGGACTGCGCACAGATACGCAGTATTTT
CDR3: CATSDSAGLRTDTQYF

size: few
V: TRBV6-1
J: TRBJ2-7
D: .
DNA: TGTGCCAGCACCCAGCCAAGGGGGGGATCCATCAGCTACGAGCAGTACTTC
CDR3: CASTQPRGGSISYEQYF

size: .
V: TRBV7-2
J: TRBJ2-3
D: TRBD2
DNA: TGTGCCAGCAGCCGCCGACTAGCGGGGGGTCGCCCAGATACGCAGTATTTT
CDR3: CASSRRLAGGRPDTQYF

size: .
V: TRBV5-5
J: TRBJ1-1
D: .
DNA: TGTGCCAGCAGCTTCCCGGTGAAGGAGGACACTGAAGCTTTCTTT
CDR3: CASSFPVKEDTEAFF

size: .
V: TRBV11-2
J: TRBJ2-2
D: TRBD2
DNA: TGTGCCAGCAGTTTTACTAGCGGGGGTCGTCCCGGGGAGCTGTTTTTT
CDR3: CASSFTSGGRPGELFF

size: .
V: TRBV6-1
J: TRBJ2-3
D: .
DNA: TGTGCCAGCACCGCCGGCGGGGCACACACAGATACGCAGTATTTT
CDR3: CASTAGGAHTDTQYF

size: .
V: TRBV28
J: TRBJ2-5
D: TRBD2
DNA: TGTGCCAGCTGCAGACTAGCGGGGGCCGAGACCCAGTACTTC
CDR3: CASCRLAGAETQYF

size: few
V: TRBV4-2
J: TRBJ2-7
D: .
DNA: TGTGCCAGCAGCCAAGACGTCGGGACGCCTTCCTACGAGCAGTACTTC
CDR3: CASSQDVGTPSYEQYF

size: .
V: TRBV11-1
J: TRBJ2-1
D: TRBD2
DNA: TGTGCCAGCAGCTTGGGGGGAGGGCCCCTAATTTTCTCCTACAATGAGCAGTTCTTC
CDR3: CASSLGGGPLIFSYNEQFF

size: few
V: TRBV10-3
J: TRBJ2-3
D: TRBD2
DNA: TGTGCCATCAGACAACGACTAGCGCACACAGATACGCAGTATTTT
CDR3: CAIRQRLAHTDTQYF

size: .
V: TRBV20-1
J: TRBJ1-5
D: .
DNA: TGCAGTGCTAGAGTCAGGGACTGGGATCAGCCCCAGCATTTT
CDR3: CSARVRDWDQPQHF

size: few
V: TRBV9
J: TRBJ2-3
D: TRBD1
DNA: TGTGCCAGCAGCGTCGGACAGGTTAAGGATACGCAGTATTTT
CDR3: CASSVGQVKDTQYF

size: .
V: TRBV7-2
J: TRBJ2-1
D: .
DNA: TGTGCCAGCAGCTCAAGGAGCGGCCATGAGCAGTTCTTC
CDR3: CASSSRSGHEQFF

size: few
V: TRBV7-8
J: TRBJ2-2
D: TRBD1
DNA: TGTGCCAGCAGCTTTCTGACCGGGACAGAGAACACCGGGGAGCTGTTTTTT
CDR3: CASSFLTGTENTGELFF

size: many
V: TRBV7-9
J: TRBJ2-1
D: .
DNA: TGTGCCAGCAGTTTAGACTATGAGCAGTTCTTC
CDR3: CASSLDYEQFF